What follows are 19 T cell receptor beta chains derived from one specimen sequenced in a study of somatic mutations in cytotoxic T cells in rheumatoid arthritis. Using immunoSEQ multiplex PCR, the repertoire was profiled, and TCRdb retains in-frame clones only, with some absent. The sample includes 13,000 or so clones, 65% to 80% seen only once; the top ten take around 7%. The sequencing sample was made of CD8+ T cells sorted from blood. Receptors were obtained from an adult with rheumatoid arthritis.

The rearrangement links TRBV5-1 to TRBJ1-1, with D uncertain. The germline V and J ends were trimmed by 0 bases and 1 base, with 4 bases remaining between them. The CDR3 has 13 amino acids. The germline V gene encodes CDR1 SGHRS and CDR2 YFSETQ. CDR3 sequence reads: CASSLAGNTEAFF. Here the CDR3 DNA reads TGCGCCAGCAGCTTGGCGGGGAACACTGAAGCTTTCTTT. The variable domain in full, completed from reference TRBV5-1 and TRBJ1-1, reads KAGVTQTPRYLIKTRGQQVTLSCSPISGHRSVSWYQQTPGQGLQFLFEYFSETQRNKGNFPGRFSGRQFSNSRSEMNVSTLELGDSALYLCASSLAGNTEAFFGQGTRLTVV.

The CDR3 nucleotides read TGTGCCAGCAGTTTATCTTTAGGACTTAATGAGCAGTTCTTC. Amino acid sequence: CASSLSLGLNEQFF. The chain has TRBV28 and TRBJ2-1; D possibly corresponds to TRBD2 (5 bases). Per germline, CDR1 MDHEN and CDR2 SYDVKM. The ends were cut back, 1 base at V and 7 bases at J, with 11 bases in the middle. This CDR3 contains 14 residues.

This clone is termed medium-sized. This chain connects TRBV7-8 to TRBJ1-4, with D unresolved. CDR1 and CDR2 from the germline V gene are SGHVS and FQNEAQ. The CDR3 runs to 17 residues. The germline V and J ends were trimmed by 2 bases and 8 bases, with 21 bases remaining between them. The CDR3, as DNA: TGTGCCAGCAGCTTATCCAGGAGAGTACAGAAGGGAGAAAAACTGTTTTTT. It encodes CASSLSRRVQKGEKLFF.

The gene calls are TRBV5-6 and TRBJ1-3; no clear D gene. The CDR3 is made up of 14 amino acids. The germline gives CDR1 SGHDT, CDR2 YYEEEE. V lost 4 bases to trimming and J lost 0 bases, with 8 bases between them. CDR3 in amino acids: CASSRAVSGNTIYF. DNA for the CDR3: TGTGCCAGCAGCCGGGCCGTCTCTGGAAACACCATATATTTT.

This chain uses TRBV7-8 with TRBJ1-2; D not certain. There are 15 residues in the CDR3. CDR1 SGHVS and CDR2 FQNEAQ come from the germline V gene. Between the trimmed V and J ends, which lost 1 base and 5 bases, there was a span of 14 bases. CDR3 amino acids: CASSLVRSGVYGYTF. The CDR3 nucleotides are TGTGCCAGCAGCTTAGTTCGTTCTGGGGTGTATGGCTACACCTTC.

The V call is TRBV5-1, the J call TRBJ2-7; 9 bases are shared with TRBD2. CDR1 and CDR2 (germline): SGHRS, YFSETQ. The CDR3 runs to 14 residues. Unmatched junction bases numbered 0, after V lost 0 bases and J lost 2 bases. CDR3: CASSLVAGAYEQYF. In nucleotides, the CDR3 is TGCGCCAGCAGCTTGGTAGCGGGGGCCTACGAGCAGTACTTC.

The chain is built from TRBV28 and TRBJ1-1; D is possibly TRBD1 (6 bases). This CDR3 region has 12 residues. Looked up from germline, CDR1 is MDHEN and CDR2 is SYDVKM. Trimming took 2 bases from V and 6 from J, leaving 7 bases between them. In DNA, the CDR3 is TGTGCCAGCAGTTTAGGGGGCGCTGAAGCTTTCTTT. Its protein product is CASSLGGAEAFF.

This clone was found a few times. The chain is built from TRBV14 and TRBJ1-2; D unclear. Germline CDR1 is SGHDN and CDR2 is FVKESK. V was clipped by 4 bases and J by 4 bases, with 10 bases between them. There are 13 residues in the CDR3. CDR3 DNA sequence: TGTGCCAGCAGCCCAACTGCGGGCTATGGCTACACCTTC. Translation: CASSPTAGYGYTF.

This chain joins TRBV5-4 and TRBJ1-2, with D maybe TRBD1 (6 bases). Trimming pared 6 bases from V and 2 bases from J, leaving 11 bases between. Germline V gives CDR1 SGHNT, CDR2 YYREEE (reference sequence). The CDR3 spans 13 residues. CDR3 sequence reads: CASTRQANYGYTF. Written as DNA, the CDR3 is TGTGCCAGCACCCGACAGGCCAACTATGGCTACACCTTC.

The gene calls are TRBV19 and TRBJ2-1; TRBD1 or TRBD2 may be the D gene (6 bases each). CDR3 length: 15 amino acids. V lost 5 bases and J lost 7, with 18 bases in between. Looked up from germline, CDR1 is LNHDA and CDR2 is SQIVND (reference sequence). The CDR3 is CASSPFEGGANEQFF. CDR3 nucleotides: TGTGCCAGTAGTCCCTTTGAGGGGGGAGCAAATGAGCAGTTCTTC. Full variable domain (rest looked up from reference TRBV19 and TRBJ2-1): DGGITQSPKYLFRKEGQNVTLSCEQNLNHDAMYWYRQDPGQGLRLIYYSQIVNDFQKGDIAEGYSVSREKKESFPLTVTSAQKNPTAFYLCASSPFEGGANEQFFGPGTRLTVL.

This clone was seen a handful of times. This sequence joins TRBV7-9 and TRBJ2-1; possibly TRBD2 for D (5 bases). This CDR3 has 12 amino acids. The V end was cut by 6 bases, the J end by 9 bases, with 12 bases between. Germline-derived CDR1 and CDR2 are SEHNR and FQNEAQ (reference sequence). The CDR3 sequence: CASRLEASEQFF. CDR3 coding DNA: TGTGCCAGCAGACTAGAGGCCAGTGAGCAGTTCTTC.

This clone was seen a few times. In nucleotides, the CDR3 is TGTGCCAGCAGCGTAGACAGTTACTACGAGCAGTACTTC. It encodes CASSVDSYYEQYF. The chain couples TRBV9 to TRBJ2-7; D unresolved. Germline lookup yields CDR1 SGDLS and CDR2 YYNGEE. V was trimmed by 0 bases and J by 3 bases, leaving 7 bases between them. This CDR3 comprises 13 residues. Together with reference TRBV9 and TRBJ2-7, the CDR3 gives the full variable domain: DSGVTQTPKHLITATGQRVTLRCSPRSGDLSVYWYQQSLDQGLQFLIQYYNGEERAKGNILERFSAQQFPDLHSELNLSSLELGDSALYFCASSVDSYYEQYFGPGTRLTVT.

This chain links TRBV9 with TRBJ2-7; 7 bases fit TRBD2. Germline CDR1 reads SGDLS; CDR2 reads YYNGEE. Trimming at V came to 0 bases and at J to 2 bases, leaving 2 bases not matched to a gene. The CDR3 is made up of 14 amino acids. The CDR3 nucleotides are TGTGCCAGCAGCGTAGGGGAGGGACCCTACGAGCAGTACTTC. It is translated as CASSVGEGPYEQYF.

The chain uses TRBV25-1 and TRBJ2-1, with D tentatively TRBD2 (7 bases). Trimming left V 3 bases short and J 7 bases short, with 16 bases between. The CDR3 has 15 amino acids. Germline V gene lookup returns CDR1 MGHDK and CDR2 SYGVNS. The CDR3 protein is CASSDWGGSLNEQFF. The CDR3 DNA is TGTGCCAGCAGTGACTGGGGGGGCTCCCTTAATGAGCAGTTCTTC.

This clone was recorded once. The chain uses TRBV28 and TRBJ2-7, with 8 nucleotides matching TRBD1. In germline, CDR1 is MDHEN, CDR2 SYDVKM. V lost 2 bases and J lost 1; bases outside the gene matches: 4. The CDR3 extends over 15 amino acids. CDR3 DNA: TGTGCCAGCAGTTTAGGGACAGGCGGGTCCTACGAGCAGTACTTC. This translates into CASSLGTGGSYEQYF. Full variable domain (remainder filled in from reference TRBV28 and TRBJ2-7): DVKVTQSSRYLVKRTGEKVFLECVQDMDHENMFWYRQDPGLGLRLIYFSYDVKMKEKGDIPEGYSVSREKKERFSLILESASTNQTSMYLCASSLGTGGSYEQYFGPGTRLTVT.

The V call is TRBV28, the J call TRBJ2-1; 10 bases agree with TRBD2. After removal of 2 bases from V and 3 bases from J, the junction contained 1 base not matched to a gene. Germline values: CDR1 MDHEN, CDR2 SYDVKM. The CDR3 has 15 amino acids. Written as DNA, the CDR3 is TGTGCCAGCAGTTTACTAGCGGGAGTCTACAATGAGCAGTTCTTC. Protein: CASSLLAGVYNEQFF.

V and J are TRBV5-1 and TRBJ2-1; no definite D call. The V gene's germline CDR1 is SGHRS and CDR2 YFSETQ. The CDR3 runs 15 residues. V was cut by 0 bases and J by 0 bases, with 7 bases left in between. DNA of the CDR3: TGCGCCAGCAGCTTGGGACTGAGCTCCTACAATGAGCAGTTCTTC. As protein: CASSLGLSSYNEQFF.

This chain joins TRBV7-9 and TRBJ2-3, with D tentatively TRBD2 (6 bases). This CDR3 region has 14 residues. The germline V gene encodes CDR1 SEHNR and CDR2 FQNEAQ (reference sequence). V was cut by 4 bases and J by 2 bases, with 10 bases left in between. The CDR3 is CASSSGLSTDTQYF. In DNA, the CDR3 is TGTGCCAGCAGCTCGGGACTTTCCACAGATACGCAGTATTTT.

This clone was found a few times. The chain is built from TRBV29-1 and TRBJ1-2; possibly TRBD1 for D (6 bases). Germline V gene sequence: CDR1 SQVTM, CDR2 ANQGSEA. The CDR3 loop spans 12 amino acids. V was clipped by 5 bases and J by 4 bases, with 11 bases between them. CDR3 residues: CSVQGQSYGYTF. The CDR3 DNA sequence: TGCAGCGTTCAGGGGCAGAGCTATGGCTACACCTTC.